What follows are 25 T cell receptor beta chains derived from one specimen sequenced in a study of OX40 agonist ivuxolimab in advanced cancers. The assay was immunoSEQ multiplex PCR, and TCRdb's table has in-frame clones only and misses some. Of about 110,000 clones listed, 75% to 95% are singletons. The material sequenced was CD4+ or CD8+ T cells sorted from blood, taken in a trial of the OX40 agonist ivuxolimab. The receptors shown here come from an adult with an advanced solid tumor such as melanoma, head and neck, liver or kidney cancer.

This clone was counted once. The CDR3 DNA reads as TGCGCCAGCAGCCATACCCCGGGACAGGGGTTAGGTGAAGCTTTCTTT. Its protein is CASSHTPGQGLGEAFF. The chain couples TRBV4-3 to TRBJ1-1, with 10 nucleotides matching TRBD1. The junction had 11 bases not matched to a gene; V was cut back by 3 bases and J by 7 bases. CDR1 LGHNA and CDR2 YSLEER come from the germline V gene. This CDR3 is 16 amino acids long.

The chain couples TRBV4-3 to TRBJ1-3; D is perhaps TRBD1 (5 bases). Germline V CDR1 and CDR2: LGHNA, YSLEER. V was pared by 0 bases and J by 2 bases, with 8 bases between. The CDR3 loop spans 15 amino acids. The CDR3 sequence is CASSQDSGPGNTIYF. CDR3 nucleotide sequence: TGCGCCAGCAGCCAAGATTCAGGGCCTGGAAACACCATATATTTT.

CDR3 nucleotide sequence: TGCGCCAGCAGCGCGGGACACACCTACGAGCAGTACTTC. It encodes CASSAGHTYEQYF. The J gene is TRBJ2-5, the V gene TRBV5-1; the D call may be TRBD1 or TRBD2 (6 bases each). The J call may be wrong; the DNA end is better matched by TRBJ2-7. In germline, CDR1 is SGHRS, CDR2 YFSETQ. The CDR3 runs 13 residues.

The chain has TRBV28 and TRBJ2-5; tentatively, D is TRBD1 or TRBD2 (5 bases each). CDR1 and CDR2 (germline): MDHEN, SYDVKM. Trimming removed 5 bases from V and 5 bases from J, with 21 bases in between. The CDR3 has 16 residues. CDR3 residues: CASSLAPGRSGETQYF. In nucleotides, the CDR3 is TGTGCCAGCAGTCTAGCCCCGGGGCGATCCGGGGAGACCCAGTACTTC.

The CDR3 loop reads CASSSPGLASSTDTQYF. The CDR3 DNA sequence: TGTGCCAGCAGTTCTCCGGGACTAGCGTCTAGCACAGATACGCAGTATTTT. This sequence joins TRBV28 and TRBJ2-3; TRBD2 matches at 10 bases. The trim removed 4 bases at V and 0 bases at J, leaving 7 bases unmatched. CDR3 length: 17 amino acids. Germline V gene data show CDR1 as MDHEN and CDR2 as SYDVKM.

This clone was detected once. The chain couples TRBV25-1 to TRBJ2-7, with 7 bases that match TRBD2. V lost 2 bases and J lost 5; bases outside the gene matches: 6. Per germline, CDR1 MGHDK and CDR2 SYGVNS. The CDR3 consists of 14 residues. CDR3 sequence reads: CASSEGGGSHEQYF. The CDR3 DNA reads TGTGCCAGCAGTGAAGGGGGGGGTTCCCACGAGCAGTACTTC.

The chain recombines TRBV5-4 with TRBJ2-7, with D possibly matching TRBD1 (6 bases). From germline, CDR1 is SGHNT and CDR2 YYREEE (reference sequence). Trimming stripped 4 bases from V and 5 bases from J, with 13 bases between. The CDR3 runs to 13 residues. CDR3 bases: TGTGCCAGCAGCCTGGTGGACAGCAACGAGCAGTACTTC. Its translation is CASSLVDSNEQYF.

The chain joins TRBV5-6 to TRBJ1-1, with D unresolved. The CDR3 is made up of 15 amino acids. V was pared by 4 bases and J by 2 bases, with 15 bases between. Germline lookup yields CDR1 SGHDT and CDR2 YYEEEE. The CDR3 loop is CASSPNQIFNTEAFF. As DNA, the CDR3 is TGTGCCAGCAGCCCTAACCAGATCTTTAACACTGAAGCTTTCTTT.

This clone appeared a single time. The J gene is TRBJ2-7, the V gene TRBV10-1; either TRBD1 or TRBD2 may fit D (7 bases each). The CDR3 has 15 residues. Germline assignment: CDR1 WNHNN and CDR2 SYGVQD (reference sequence). Trimming left V 4 bases short and J 0 bases short, with 13 bases between. The chain's CDR3 is CASSGWEGASYEQYF. For the CDR3, the DNA is TGCGCCAGCAGTGGCTGGGAGGGGGCCTCCTACGAGCAGTACTTC.

The chain combines TRBV13 with TRBJ2-7, with 14 bases that match TRBD2. V gave up 5 bases and J gave up 3 bases; unmatched junction bases: 6. The CDR3 extends over 16 amino acids. Germline assignment: CDR1 PRHDT and CDR2 FYEKMQ (reference sequence). DNA for the CDR3: TGTGCCAGCAGCCCTGGGGGACTAGCGGGAGTCTACGAGCAGTACTTC. This encodes CASSPGGLAGVYEQYF.

V and J are TRBV7-8 and TRBJ1-5; D call uncertain. The V gene's germline CDR1 is SGHVS and CDR2 FQNEAQ. Trimming removed 4 bases from V and 0 bases from J, with 13 bases in between. CDR3 length: 16 residues. CDR3 region: CASSSLGSNSNQPQHF. The CDR3 DNA is TGTGCCAGCAGCTCCCTGGGCAGCAATAGCAATCAGCCCCAGCATTTT. The full variable domain, completed using reference TRBV7-8 and TRBJ1-5, is GAGVSQSPRYKVAKRGQDVALRCDPISGHVSLFWYQQALGQGPEFLTYFQNEAQLDKSGLPSDRFFAERPEGSVSTLKIQRTQQEDSAVYLCASSSLGSNSNQPQHFGDGTRLSIL.

The chain has TRBV28 and TRBJ1-5; 9 bases fit TRBD1. After removal of 2 bases from V and 5 bases from J, the junction contained 4 bases not matched to a gene. Germline CDR1 is MDHEN and CDR2 is SYDVKM. The CDR3 extends over 15 amino acids. Here the CDR3 DNA reads TGTGCCAGCAGTTTAGAGACAGGGGGGGATCAGCCCCAGCATTTT. Protein product: CASSLETGGDQPQHF.

The gene calls are TRBV23-1 and TRBJ2-3, with TRBD2 matching 13 bases. TRBV23-1 is classed as an ORF, of uncertain function. The CDR3 has 17 residues. J was trimmed by 5 bases and V by 2 bases; bases with no gene match: 7. CDR3 coding DNA: TGCGCCAGCAGTCAAGGAGGACTAGCGGGAGAATTAGATACGCAGTATTTT. It encodes CASSQGGLAGELDTQYF.

The rearrangement uses TRBV7-3 and TRBJ1-1; 7 bases are shared with TRBD1. V dropped 2 bases and J dropped 2; count of bases not matched to a gene: 2. CDR1 and CDR2 from the germline V gene are SGHTA and FQGTGA. The CDR3 is made up of 14 amino acids. In DNA, the CDR3 is TGTGCCAGCAGCTTAGGGACAGCTAACACTGAAGCTTTCTTT. It specifies CASSLGTANTEAFF.

This sequence joins TRBV6-6 and TRBJ1-2, with D possibly being TRBD1 (5 bases). Germline V gene lookup returns CDR1 MNHNY and CDR2 SVGAGI (reference sequence). This CDR3 has 13 amino acids. Between the trimmed V and J ends, which lost 5 bases and 7 bases, there was a span of 14 bases. The CDR3 sequence: CASSTDSGSGYTF. The DNA for the CDR3 is TGTGCCAGCAGTACCGACAGTGGTAGTGGCTACACCTTC.

This clone showed up just once. The rearrangement uses TRBV7-2 and TRBJ1-2; TRBD1 might be the D (6 bases). The CDR3 sequence is 14 residues long. The V end lost 6 bases, the J end lost 6 bases, and 17 bases lay between the germline ends. Germline assignment: CDR1 SGHTA and CDR2 FQGNSA. CDR3 DNA: TGTGCCAGCAGTACACGGTGGGGGGCAGATGGCTACACCTTC. Protein sequence: CASSTRWGADGYTF. Supplemented by reference TRBV7-2 and TRBJ1-2, the full variable domain reads GAGVSQSPSNKVTEKGKDVELRCDPISGHTALYWYRQSLGQGLEFLIYFQGNSAPDKSGLPSDRFSAERTGGSVSTLTIQRTQQEDSAVYLCASSTRWGADGYTFGSGTRLTVV.

V is TRBV14 and J is TRBJ1-1, with D maybe TRBD1 (6 bases). The ends were cut back, 4 bases at V and 4 bases at J, with 10 bases in the middle. The CDR3 sequence is 13 residues long. CDR1 and CDR2 (germline): SGHDN, FVKESK. The CDR3 here is CASSRLRGTEAFF. DNA for the CDR3: TGTGCCAGCAGCCGCCTCAGGGGCACTGAAGCTTTCTTT.

The gene calls are TRBV2 and TRBJ2-7; 8 nucleotides align to TRBD2. Germline-derived CDR1 and CDR2 are SNHLY and FYNNEI. The V gene end was trimmed by 3 bases and the J gene end by 3 bases; junction bases not matched to a gene: 4. The CDR3 loop spans 14 amino acids. CDR3 sequence (DNA): TGTGCCAGCAGTGACGCGAGCGGGAGCTACGAGCAGTACTTC. This sequence encodes CASSDASGSYEQYF.

V is TRBV15 and J is TRBJ1-5, with D possibly being TRBD1 (6 bases). The V gene's germline CDR1 is LNHNV and CDR2 YYDKDF (reference sequence). V lost 9 bases and J 7 bases, leaving 13 bases between the germline ends. The CDR3 totals 12 residues. This CDR3 is CATGGVDQPQHF. The CDR3 DNA reads TGTGCCACAGGGGGGGTGGACCAGCCCCAGCATTTT.

This chain joins TRBV28 and TRBJ1-2; D uncertain. V shed 6 bases and J shed 4 bases, with 9 bases lying between them. This CDR3 has 12 residues. Germline V CDR1 and CDR2: MDHEN, SYDVKM. Here the CDR3 DNA reads TGTGCCAGCAGCTACAGATCCTATGGCTACACCTTC. Protein product: CASSYRSYGYTF.

The V gene is TRBV9, the J gene TRBJ1-1; 7 bases are a match to TRBD1. CDR3 size: 15 residues. J lost 6 bases, V lost 1 base, and 9 bases had no gene match. Germline V gene data show CDR1 as SGDLS and CDR2 as YYNGEE. CDR3 region: CASSVRSDRVPEAFF. CDR3 DNA sequence: TGTGCCAGCAGCGTAAGGTCCGACAGGGTGCCTGAAGCTTTCTTT.

The rearrangement uses TRBV9 and TRBJ2-2; unclear D gene. This CDR3 comprises 13 residues. Germline V gives CDR1 SGDLS, CDR2 YYNGEE. Trimming cost V 4 bases and J 7 bases, with 11 bases left between them. The CDR3 protein is CASSRIGGGELFF. CDR3 bases: TGTGCCAGCAGCCGAATCGGTGGCGGGGAGCTGTTTTTT.

The rearrangement links TRBV28 to TRBJ2-1, with D tentatively TRBD2 (6 bases). Germline-derived CDR1 and CDR2 are MDHEN and SYDVKM. The CDR3 extends over 15 amino acids. V was pared by 7 bases and J by 5 bases, with 18 bases between. CDR3 nucleotides: TGTGCCAGCATTGGGGAGGATAGCGCGAACAATGAGCAGTTCTTC. It is translated as CASIGEDSANNEQFF.

The chain has TRBV18 and TRBJ2-6; TRBD2 aligns across 13 bases. Germline V CDR1 and CDR2: KGHSH, LQKENI. CDR3 length equals 17 residues. Trimming took 5 bases from V and 1 from J; bases not matched to a gene: 2. DNA for the CDR3: TGTGCCAGCTCAGGACTAGCGGGAGATTCTGGGGCCAACGTCCTGACTTTC. As protein: CASSGLAGDSGANVLTF.

This chain joins TRBV29-1 and TRBJ2-7, with TRBD1 matching over 7 bases. V shed 1 base and J 3 bases; nucleotides not matched to a gene: 6. This CDR3 is 14 amino acids long. From germline, CDR1 is SQVTM and CDR2 ANQGSEA. The CDR3 DNA reads TGCAGCGTTGAAGGGACAGGAACCTACTACGAGCAGTACTTC. It yields the protein CSVEGTGTYYEQYF.